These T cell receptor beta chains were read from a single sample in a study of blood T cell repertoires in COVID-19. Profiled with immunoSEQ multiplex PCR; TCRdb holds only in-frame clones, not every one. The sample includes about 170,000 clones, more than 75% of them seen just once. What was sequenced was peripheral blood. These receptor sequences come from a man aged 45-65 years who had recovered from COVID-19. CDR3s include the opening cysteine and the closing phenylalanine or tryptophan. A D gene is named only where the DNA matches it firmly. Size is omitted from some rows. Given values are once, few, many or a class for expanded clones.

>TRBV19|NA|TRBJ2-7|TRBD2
TGTGCCAGTAGTCCTTGGGGGCTAGCGGGAAGCTACGAGCAGTACTTC
CASSPWGLAGSYEQYF
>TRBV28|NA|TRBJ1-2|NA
TGTGCCACCGCTACCCCCGGGGACACCTATGGCTACACCTTC
CATATPGDTYGYTF
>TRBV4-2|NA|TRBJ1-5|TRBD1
TGTGCCAGCAGCCAAGATGGGACAGAAGGACAGCCCCAGCATTTT
CASSQDGTEGQPQHF
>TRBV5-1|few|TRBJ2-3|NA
TGCGCCAGCGCAGGGGACGGTTTTCGCACAGATACGCAGTATTTT
CASAGDGFRTDTQYF
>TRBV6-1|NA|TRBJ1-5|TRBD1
TGTGCCAGCAGTGGAGCAGGGGGCTTCAATCAGCCCCAGCATTTT
CASSGAGGFNQPQHF
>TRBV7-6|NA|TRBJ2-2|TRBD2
TGTGCCAGCAGCTTAGGCGTGGGACTAGCCGGCGGGGAGCTGTTTTTT
CASSLGVGLAGGELFF
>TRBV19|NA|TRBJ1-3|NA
TGTGCCAGTAGTATTCTCCCAGGGTCTGGAAACACCATATATTTT
CASSILPGSGNTIYF
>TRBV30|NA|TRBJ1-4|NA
TGTGCCTGGAGTCCCCCCCCCGGGGGGCTGTCTGAAAAACTGTTTTTT
CAWSPPPGGLSEKLFF
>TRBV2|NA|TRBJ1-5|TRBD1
TGTGCCAGCAGGGGACAGGGGTTTGGCAATCAGCCCCAGCATTTT
CASRGQGFGNQPQHF
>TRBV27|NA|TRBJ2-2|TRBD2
TGTGCCAGCAGTGGATTAGCGGGAGCAGCCGGGGAGCTGTTTTTT
CASSGLAGAAGELFF
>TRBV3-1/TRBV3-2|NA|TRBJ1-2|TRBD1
TGTGCCAGCAGCCAATCAAGGGGGGACAGGGGAGGCTACACCTTC
CASSQSRGDRGGYTF
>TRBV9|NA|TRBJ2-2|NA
TGTGCCAGCACCCGTGGACAGTCGAACACCGGGGAGCTGTTTTTT
CASTRGQSNTGELFF
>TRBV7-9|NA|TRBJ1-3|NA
TGTGCCAGCAGGTTCGAGAGTTCGGGAAACACCATATATTTT
CASRFESSGNTIYF
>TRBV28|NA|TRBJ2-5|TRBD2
TGTGCCAGCAAGCTAGCGGGGGTGAGCCAAGAGACCCAGTACTTC
CASKLAGVSQETQYF
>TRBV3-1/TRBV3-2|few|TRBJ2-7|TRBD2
TGTGCCAGCAGTCCGGGAGGCTACGAGCAGTACTTC
CASSPGGYEQYF
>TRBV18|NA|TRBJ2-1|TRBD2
TGTGCCAGCTCACCACCGGGACTAGCGGGAGGAACCTACAATGAGCAGTTCTTC
CASSPPGLAGGTYNEQFF
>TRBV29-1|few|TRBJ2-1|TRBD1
TGCAGCGTTGATGGCGGGACAGGGTTAAATGAGCAGTTCTTC
CSVDGGTGLNEQFF
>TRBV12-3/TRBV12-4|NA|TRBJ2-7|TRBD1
TGTGCCACCGCACAGGGGGCAGTATACGAGCAGTACTTC
CATAQGAVYEQYF
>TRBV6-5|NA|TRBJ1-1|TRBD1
TGTGCCAGCAGTTCGAACGGACAGGCGGGGAACACTGAAGCTTTCTTT
CASSSNGQAGNTEAFF
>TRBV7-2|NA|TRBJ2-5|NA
TGTGCCAGCAGCTTAGCGTTCGGGACTCAAGAGACCCAGTACTTC
CASSLAFGTQETQYF
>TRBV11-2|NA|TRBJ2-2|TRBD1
TGTGCCAGCAGCTTCCCCCGGACAGGGGGAACCGGGGAGCTGTTTTTT
CASSFPRTGGTGELFF
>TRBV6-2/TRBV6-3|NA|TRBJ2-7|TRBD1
TGTGCCAGCAGTTACCCTTGGGACAGGGACTCCTACGAGCAGTACTTC
CASSYPWDRDSYEQYF
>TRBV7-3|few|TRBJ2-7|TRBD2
TGTGCCAGCAGGGCGGGAGCTTTGCCCCACGAGCAGTACTTC
CASRAGALPHEQYF
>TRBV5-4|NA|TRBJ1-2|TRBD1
TGTGCCAGCAGCCGGGACAGTGATGGCTACACCTTC
CASSRDSDGYTF
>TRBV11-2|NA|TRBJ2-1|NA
TGTGCCAGCAGCTTAGACTTTGGCCCCCACAGAGAGCAGTTCTTC
CASSLDFGPHREQFF
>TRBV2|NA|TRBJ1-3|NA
TGTGCCAGCAGTGACAGAAGCTCTGGAAACACCATATATTTT
CASSDRSSGNTIYF
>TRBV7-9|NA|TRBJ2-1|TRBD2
TGTGCCAGCAGCTTAGCGGGGCTAGCGGGGGGGCTCTTCCATGAGCAGTTCTTC
CASSLAGLAGGLFHEQFF
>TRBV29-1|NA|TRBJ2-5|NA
TGCAGCGTTACGACCAAGACTACCCAAGAGACCCAGTACTTC
CSVTTKTTQETQYF
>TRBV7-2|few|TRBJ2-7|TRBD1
TGTGCCAGCAGCCCAGGGGGCTCATCCTACGAGCAGTACTTC
CASSPGGSSYEQYF
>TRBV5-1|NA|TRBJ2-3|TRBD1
TGCGCCAGCAGCTTGAGTACAGGGGGCACAGATACGCAGTATTTT
CASSLSTGGTDTQYF
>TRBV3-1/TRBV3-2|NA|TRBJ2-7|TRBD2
TGTGCCAGCAGCCAGGGACTAGCGGGGGGCTCCTACGAGCAGTACTTC
CASSQGLAGGSYEQYF
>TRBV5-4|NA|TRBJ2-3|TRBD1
TGTGCCAGCAGCTTGGAACTTCAGGGGGTGGGCACAGATACGCAGTATTTT
CASSLELQGVGTDTQYF
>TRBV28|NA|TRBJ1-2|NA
TGTGCCAGCAAGGAGGGGATTAACTATGGCTACACCTTC
CASKEGINYGYTF
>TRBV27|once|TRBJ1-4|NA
TGTGCCAGCAGTTTAGGGAGGGGCAGGAGGGCAACTAATGAAAAACTGTTTTTT
CASSLGRGRRATNEKLFF
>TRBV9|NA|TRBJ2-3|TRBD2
TGTGCCAGCAGCGCCCCGGGACTAGATACAGATACGCAGTATTTT
CASSAPGLDTDTQYF
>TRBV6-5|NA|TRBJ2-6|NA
TGTGCCAGCAGTTACTCTCGAGCCTCTGGGGCCAACGTCCTGACTTTC
CASSYSRASGANVLTF
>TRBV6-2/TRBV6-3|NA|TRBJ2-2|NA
TGTGCCAGCAGTCAGGGTTCTAGCGCGGCCGGGGAGCTGTTTTTT
CASSQGSSAAGELFF
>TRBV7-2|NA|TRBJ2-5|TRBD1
TGTGCCAGCAGTTCACAGGGGCTTTTGGGGGAGACCCAGTACTTC
CASSSQGLLGETQYF
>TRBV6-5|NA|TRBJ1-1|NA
TGTGCCAGCAGTTACTCGCAGATGAACACTGAAGCTTTCTTT
CASSYSQMNTEAFF
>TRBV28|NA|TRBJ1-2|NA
TGTGCCAGCAGTGTTATTTGGGCAGGCTCTAACTATGGCTACACCTTC
CASSVIWAGSNYGYTF
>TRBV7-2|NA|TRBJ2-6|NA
TGTGCCAGCAGCCCAGGGGGGTTGAGTGGGGCCAACGTCCTGACTTTC
CASSPGGLSGANVLTF
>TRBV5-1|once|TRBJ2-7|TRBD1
TGCGCCAGCAGCTTGTCCGCCGGGACAGGGGGCCACGAGCAGTACTTC
CASSLSAGTGGHEQYF
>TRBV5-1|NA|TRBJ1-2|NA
TGCGCCAGCAGCCCCCTGGACAGCTTATATGGCTACACCTTC
CASSPLDSLYGYTF
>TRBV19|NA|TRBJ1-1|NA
TGTGCCAGTAATTATGGGGGGTTCATGAACACTGAAGCTTTCTTT
CASNYGGFMNTEAFF
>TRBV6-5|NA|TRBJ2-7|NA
TGTGCCAGTGCTTTATATTCGGACAGATACTACGAGCAGTACTTC
CASALYSDRYYEQYF
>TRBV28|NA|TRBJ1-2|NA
TGTGCCAGCAGTTCCCGGTCTTCTCACTATGGCTACACCTTC
CASSSRSSHYGYTF
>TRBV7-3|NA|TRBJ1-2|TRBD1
TGTGCCAGCAGCTCGGGACAGGACTATGGCTACACCTTC
CASSSGQDYGYTF
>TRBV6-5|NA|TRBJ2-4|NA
TGTGCCACGCTAGATCTAGCCAAAAACATTCAGTACTTC
CATLDLAKNIQYF
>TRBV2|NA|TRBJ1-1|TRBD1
TGTGCCAGCCTTCATCGACAGGGAGGTTTGGTGAACACTGAAGCTTTCTTT
CASLHRQGGLVNTEAFF
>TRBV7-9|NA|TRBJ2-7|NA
TGTGCCAGCAGCTTAGTCGGGGAGCAGTACTTC
CASSLVGEQYF
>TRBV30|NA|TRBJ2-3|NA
TGTGCCTGGAGTGTAATAGGCGGGGCTGCCACAGATACGCAGTATTTT
CAWSVIGGAATDTQYF
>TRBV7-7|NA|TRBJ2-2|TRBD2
TGTGCCAGCAGTCTCTGGGCTAGCGGGAGGAACACCGGGGAGCTGTTTTTT
CASSLWASGRNTGELFF
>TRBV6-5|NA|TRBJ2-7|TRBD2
TGTGCCAGCAGTTACTCTGGAGCGGGAGAGAGGGAGCAGTACTTC
CASSYSGAGEREQYF
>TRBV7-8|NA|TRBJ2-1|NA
TGTGCCAGCAGCACAACAGGGCTCAATGAGCAGTTCTTC
CASSTTGLNEQFF
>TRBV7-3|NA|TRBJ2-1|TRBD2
TGTGCCAGCAGTTCCACCCCCCAAAGCGGGAGCTCCTACAATGAGCAGTTCTTC
CASSSTPQSGSSYNEQFF
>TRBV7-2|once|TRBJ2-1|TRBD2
TGTGCCAGCAGCTTAGGACTAGCGAAAGGTGAGCAGTTCTTC
CASSLGLAKGEQFF
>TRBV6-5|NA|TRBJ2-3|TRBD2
TGTGCCAGCAGTTACGGGGGGGGTAGCACAGATACGCAGTATTTT
CASSYGGGSTDTQYF
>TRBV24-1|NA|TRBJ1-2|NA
TGTGCCACCAGTGATTTCCGAACACAGGGCGATCAGGGCTACACCTTC
CATSDFRTQGDQGYTF
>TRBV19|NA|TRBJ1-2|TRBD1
TGTGCCAGTGAGGACCTTGGACAGGGGGCGAGGGGCTACACCTTC
CASEDLGQGARGYTF